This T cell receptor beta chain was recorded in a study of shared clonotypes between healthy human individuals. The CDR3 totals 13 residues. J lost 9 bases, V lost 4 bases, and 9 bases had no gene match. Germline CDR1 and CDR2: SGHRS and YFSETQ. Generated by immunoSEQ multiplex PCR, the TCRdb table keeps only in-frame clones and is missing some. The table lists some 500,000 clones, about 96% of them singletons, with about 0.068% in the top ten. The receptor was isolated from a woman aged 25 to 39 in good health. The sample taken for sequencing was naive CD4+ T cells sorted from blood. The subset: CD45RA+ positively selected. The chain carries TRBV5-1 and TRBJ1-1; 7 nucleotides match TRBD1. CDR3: CASSTTTTGQAFF. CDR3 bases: TGCGCCAGCAGCACTACTACGACAGGGCAAGCTTTCTTT.